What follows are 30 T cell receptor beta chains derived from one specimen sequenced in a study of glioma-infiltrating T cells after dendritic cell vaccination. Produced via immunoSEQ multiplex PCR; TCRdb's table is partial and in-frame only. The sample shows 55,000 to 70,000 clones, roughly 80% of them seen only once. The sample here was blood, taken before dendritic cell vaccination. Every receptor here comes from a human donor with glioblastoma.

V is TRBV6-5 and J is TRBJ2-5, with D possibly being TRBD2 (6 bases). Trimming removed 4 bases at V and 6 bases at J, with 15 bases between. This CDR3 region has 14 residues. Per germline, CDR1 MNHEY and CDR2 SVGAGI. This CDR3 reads CASSSGGLIKTQYF. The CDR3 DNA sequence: TGTGCCAGCAGTTCAGGAGGGCTGATAAAGACCCAGTACTTC.

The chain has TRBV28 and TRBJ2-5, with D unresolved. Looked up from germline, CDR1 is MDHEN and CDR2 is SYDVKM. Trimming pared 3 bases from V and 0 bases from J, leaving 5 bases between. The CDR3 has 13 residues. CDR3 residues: CASSFSYQETQYF. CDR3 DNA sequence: TGTGCCAGCAGTTTCTCGTACCAAGAGACCCAGTACTTC. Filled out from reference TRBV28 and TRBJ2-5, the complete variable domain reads DVKVTQSSRYLVKRTGEKVFLECVQDMDHENMFWYRQDPGLGLRLIYFSYDVKMKEKGDIPEGYSVSREKKERFSLILESASTNQTSMYLCASSFSYQETQYFGPGTRLLVL.

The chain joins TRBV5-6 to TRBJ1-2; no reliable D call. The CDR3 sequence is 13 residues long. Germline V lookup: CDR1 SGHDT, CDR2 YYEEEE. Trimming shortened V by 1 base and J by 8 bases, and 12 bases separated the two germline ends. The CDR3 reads CASSLSAYGGYTF. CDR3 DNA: TGTGCCAGCAGCTTGTCAGCGTACGGGGGCTACACCTTC.

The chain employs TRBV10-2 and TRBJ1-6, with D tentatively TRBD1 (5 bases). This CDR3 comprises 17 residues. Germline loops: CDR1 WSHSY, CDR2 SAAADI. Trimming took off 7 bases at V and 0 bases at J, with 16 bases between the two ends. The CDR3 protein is CASTPGRGGSYNSPLHF. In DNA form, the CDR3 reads TGCGCCAGCACCCCGGGGCGGGGGGGCTCCTATAATTCACCCCTCCACTTT.

The CDR3 loop is CASSYSPQGAGYTF. The CDR3 region has the DNA TGTGCCAGCAGTTACTCTCCACAGGGGGCTGGCTACACCTTC. This sequence joins TRBV6-5 and TRBJ1-2, with TRBD1 matching over 9 bases. This CDR3 region has 14 residues. Germline loops: CDR1 MNHEY, CDR2 SVGAGI. Losses at the gene ends were 0 bases for V and 7 bases for J; bases not matched to a gene: 3.

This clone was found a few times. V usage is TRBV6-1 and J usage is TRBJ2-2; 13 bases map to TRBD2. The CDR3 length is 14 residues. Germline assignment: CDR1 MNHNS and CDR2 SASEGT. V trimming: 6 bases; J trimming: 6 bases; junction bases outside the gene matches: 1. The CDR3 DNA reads TGTGCCAGCAGACTAGCGGGGGGGCCCGGGGAGCTGTTTTTT. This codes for CASRLAGGPGELFF.

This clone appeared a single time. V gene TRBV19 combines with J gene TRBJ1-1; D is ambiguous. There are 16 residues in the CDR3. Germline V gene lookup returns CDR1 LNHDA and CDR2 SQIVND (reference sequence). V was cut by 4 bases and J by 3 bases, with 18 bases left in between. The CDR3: CASSTHTTTMDTEAFF. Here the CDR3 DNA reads TGTGCCAGTAGTACCCATACCACAACGATGGACACTGAAGCTTTCTTT.

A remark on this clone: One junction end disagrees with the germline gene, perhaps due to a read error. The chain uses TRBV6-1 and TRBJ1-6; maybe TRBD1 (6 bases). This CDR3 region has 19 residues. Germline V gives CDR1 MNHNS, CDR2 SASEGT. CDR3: CASREARDNLSSYNSPLHF. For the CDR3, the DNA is TGTGCCAGCAGGGAAGCTCGGGACAACCTAAGCTCCTATAATTCACCCCTCCACTTT.

The CDR3 region is CASSYSSGWAEAFF. The CDR3 DNA reads as TGTGCCAGCAGTTACTCGTCAGGGTGGGCTGAAGCTTTCTTT. This chain joins TRBV6-5 and TRBJ1-1; tentatively, D is TRBD1 (5 bases). Germline assignment: CDR1 MNHEY and CDR2 SVGAGI. The length of the CDR3 is 14 residues. The V and J ends lost 0 bases and 6 bases respectively, with 11 bases between them.

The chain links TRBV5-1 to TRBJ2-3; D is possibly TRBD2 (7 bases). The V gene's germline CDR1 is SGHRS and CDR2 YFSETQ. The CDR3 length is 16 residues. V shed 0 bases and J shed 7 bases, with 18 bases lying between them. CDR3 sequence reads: CASSLGPGGTSNTQYF. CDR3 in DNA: TGCGCCAGCAGCTTGGGTCCGGGGGGCACGTCTAATACGCAGTATTTT.

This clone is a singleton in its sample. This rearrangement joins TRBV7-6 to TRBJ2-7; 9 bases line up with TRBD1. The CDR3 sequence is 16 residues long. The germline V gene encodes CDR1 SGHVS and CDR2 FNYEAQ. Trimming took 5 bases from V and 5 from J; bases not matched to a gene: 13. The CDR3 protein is CASSLGPGTGKDEQYF. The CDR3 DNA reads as TGTGCCAGCAGCCTAGGACCGGGGACAGGGAAGGACGAGCAGTACTTC.

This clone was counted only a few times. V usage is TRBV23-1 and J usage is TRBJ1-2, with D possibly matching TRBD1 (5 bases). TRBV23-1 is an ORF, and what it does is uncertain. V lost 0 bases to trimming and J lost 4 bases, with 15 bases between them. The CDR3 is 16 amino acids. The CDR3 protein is CASSQSWGRGSYGYTF. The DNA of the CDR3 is TGCGCCAGCAGTCAATCTTGGGGTAGGGGATCCTATGGCTACACCTTC.

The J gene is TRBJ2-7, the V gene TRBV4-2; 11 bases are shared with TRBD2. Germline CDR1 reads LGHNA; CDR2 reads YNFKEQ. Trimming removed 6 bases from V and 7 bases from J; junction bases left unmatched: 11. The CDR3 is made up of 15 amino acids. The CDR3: CASSPLAGGLYEQYF. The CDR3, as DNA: TGTGCCAGCAGTCCGCTAGCGGGGGGACTTTATGAGCAGTACTTC.

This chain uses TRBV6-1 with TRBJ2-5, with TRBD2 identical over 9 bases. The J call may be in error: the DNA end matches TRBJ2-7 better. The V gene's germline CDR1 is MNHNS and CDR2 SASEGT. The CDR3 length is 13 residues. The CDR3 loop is CASGGGASYEQYF. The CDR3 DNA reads TGTGCCAGCGGCGGGGGGGCCTCCTACGAGCAGTACTTC.

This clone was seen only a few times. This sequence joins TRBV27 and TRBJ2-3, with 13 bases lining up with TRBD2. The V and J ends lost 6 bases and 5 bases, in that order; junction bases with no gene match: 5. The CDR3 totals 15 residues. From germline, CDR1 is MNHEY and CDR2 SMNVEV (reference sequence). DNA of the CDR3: TGTGCCAGCAGCCCGAGACTAGCGGGGGGAGATACGCAGTATTTT. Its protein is CASSPRLAGGDTQYF.

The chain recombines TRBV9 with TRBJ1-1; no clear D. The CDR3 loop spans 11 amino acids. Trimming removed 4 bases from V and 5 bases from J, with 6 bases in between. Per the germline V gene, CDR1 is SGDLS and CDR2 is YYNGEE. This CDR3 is CASSLMTEAFF. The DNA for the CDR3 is TGTGCCAGCAGCCTAATGACTGAAGCTTTCTTT.

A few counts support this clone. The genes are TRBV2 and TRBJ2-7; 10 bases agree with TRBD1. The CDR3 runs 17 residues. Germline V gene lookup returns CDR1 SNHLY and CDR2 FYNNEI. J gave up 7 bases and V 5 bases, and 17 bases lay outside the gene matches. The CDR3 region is CASSRAGVGTGAGEQYF. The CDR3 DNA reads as TGTGCCAGCAGTCGTGCTGGTGTCGGGACAGGGGCCGGGGAGCAGTACTTC.

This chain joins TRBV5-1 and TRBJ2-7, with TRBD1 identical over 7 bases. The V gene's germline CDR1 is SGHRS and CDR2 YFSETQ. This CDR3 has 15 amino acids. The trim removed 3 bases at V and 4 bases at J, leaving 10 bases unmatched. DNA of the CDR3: TGCGCCAGCAGCTCCGGGACAGAAAACGCTTACGAGCAGTACTTC. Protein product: CASSSGTENAYEQYF.

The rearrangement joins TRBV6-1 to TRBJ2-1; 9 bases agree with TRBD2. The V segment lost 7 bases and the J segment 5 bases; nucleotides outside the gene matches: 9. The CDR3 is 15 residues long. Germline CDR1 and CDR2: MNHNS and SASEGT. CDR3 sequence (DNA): TGTGCCAGCATCCCCCGCGGGGGGGCGGACAATGAGCAGTTCTTC. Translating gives CASIPRGGADNEQFF.

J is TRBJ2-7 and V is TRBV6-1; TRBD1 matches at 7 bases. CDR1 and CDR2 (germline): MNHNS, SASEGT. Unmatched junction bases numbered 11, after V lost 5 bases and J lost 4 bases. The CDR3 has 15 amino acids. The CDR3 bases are TGTGCCAGCAGTAACCCGGACAGGCCTCATTACGAGCAGTACTTC. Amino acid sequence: CASSNPDRPHYEQYF.

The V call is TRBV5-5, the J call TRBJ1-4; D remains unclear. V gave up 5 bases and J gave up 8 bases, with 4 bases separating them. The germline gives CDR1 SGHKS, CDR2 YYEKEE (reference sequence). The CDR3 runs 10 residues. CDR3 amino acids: CASSREKLFF. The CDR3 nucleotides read TGTGCCAGCAGTCGGGAAAAACTGTTTTTT.

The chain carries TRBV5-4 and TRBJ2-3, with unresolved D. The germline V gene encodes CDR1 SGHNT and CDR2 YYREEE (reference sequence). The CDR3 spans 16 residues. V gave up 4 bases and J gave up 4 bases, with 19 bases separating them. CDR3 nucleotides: TGTGCCAGCAGCCCTGCCAGTACACTACCCGCAGATACGCAGTATTTT. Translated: CASSPASTLPADTQYF.

This CDR3 is CASSLSSRGDNEQFF. CDR3 nucleotides: TGCGCCAGCAGCTTGTCATCCAGGGGGGACAATGAGCAGTTCTTC. This chain joins TRBV5-1 and TRBJ2-1; tentative D call: TRBD1 (7 bases). CDR3 length: 15 amino acids. CDR1 and CDR2 from the germline V gene are SGHRS and YFSETQ. Trimming stripped 1 base from V and 5 bases from J, with 13 bases between. Supplemented by reference TRBV5-1 and TRBJ2-1, the full variable domain reads KAGVTQTPRYLIKTRGQQVTLSCSPISGHRSVSWYQQTPGQGLQFLFEYFSETQRNKGNFPGRFSGRQFSNSRSEMNVSTLELGDSALYLCASSLSSRGDNEQFFGPGTRLTVL.

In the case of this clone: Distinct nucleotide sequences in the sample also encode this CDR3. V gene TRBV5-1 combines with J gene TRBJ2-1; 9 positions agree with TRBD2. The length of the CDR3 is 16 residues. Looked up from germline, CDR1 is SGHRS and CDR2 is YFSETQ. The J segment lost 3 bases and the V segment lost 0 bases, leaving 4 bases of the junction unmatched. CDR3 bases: TGCGCCAGCAGCTTGGCCGGCGGGGGGGGCTACAATGAGCAGTTCTTC. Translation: CASSLAGGGGYNEQFF.

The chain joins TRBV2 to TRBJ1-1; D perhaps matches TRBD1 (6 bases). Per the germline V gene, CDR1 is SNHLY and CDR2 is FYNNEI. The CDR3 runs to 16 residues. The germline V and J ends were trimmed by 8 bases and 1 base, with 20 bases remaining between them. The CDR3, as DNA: TGTGCCAGCCTAGGGCAACAGGGTGGTCCGAACACTGAAGCTTTCTTT. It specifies CASLGQQGGPNTEAFF. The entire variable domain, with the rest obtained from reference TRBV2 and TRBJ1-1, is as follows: EPEVTQTPSHQVTQMGQEVILRCVPISNHLYFYWYRQILGQKVEFLVSFYNNEISEKSEIFDDQFSVERPDGSNFTLKIRSTKLEDSAMYFCASLGQQGGPNTEAFFGQGTRLTVV.

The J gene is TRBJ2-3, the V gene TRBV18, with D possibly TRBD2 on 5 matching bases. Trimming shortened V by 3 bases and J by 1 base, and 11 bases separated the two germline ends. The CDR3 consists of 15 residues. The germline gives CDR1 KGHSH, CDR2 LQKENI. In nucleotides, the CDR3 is TGTGCCAGCTCACCTTTCCGGGGTGGCACAGATACGCAGTATTTT. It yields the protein CASSPFRGGTDTQYF.

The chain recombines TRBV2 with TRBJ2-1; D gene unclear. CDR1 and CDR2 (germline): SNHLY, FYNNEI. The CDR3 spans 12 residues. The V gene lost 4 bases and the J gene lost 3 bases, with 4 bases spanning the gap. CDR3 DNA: TGTGCCAGCAGTGGACTCTACAATGAGCAGTTCTTC. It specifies CASSGLYNEQFF.

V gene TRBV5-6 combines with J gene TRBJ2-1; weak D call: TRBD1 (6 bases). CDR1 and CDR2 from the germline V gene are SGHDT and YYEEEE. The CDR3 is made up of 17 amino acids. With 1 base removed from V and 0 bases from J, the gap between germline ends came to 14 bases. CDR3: CASSLLGAASSYNEQFF. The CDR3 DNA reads TGTGCCAGCAGCTTGCTGGGGGCTGCGAGCTCCTACAATGAGCAGTTCTTC. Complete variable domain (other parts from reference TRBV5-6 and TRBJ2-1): DAGVTQSPTHLIKTRGQQVTLRCSPKSGHDTVSWYQQALGQGPQFIFQYYEEEERQRGNFPDRFSGHQFPNYSSELNVNALLLGDSALYLCASSLLGAASSYNEQFFGPGTRLTVL.

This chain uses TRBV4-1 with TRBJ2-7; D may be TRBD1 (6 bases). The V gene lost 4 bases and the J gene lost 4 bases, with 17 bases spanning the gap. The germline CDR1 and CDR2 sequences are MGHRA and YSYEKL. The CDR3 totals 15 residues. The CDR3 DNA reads TGCGCCAGCAGCCCGGTGGTACAGGGCAAGTACGAGCAGTACTTC. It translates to CASSPVVQGKYEQYF.

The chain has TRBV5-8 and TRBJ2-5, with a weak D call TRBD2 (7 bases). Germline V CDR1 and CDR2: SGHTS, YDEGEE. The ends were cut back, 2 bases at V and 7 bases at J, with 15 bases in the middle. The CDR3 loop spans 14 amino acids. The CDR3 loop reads CASSLPGEGMTQYF. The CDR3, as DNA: TGTGCCAGCAGCTTACCAGGGGAGGGGATGACCCAGTACTTC.